This TCR beta chain was documented in a study of T cells in Graves' hyperthyroidism and ophthalmopathy. Trimming took off 7 bases at V and 0 bases at J, with 12 bases between the two ends. CDR3 size: 14 residues. The germline CDR1 and CDR2 sequences are SNHLY and FYNNEI. The TCR beta CDR3 regions underwent amplification using RNA transcripts as the source. A first-round RT-PCR of the TCR CDR3 used the HTBI primer set. Each CDR3 protein gets one entry after TCRdb re-called the multiplex PCR reads with MiXCR. In the table there are around 800,000 distinct CDR3 sequences, about 38% of which are singletons.

The chain has TRBV2 and TRBJ1-1; a possible D gene is TRBD1 (6 bases). This TCR came from a man between 18 and 35 years old with Graves' hyperthyroidism. The sample comprised blood. The chain's CDR3 is CASIWDNVNTEAFF. The CDR3 DNA follows: TGTGCCAGCATATGGGACAACGTGAACACTGAAGCTTTCTTT.